Sequencing of this T cell receptor (beta chain) was carried out in a study of OX40 agonist ivuxolimab in advanced cancers. As for the study in general: Administration of intravenous ivuxolimab to patients occurred every 2 weeks at 0.01 to 10 mg/kg. Prior therapy, whether anti-PD-1, anti-PD-L1 or anti-CTLA-4, was allowed, and roughly 40% had some. Enrolled patients in dose escalation had cancers that were hepatocellular carcinoma, melanoma, renal cell or head and neck cancer. Overall study results and limits: More expanded clones were seen, on average, in CD8+ T cells than in CD4+.

This CDR3 is built from 15 residues. V was pared by 4 bases and J by 1 base, with 5 bases of the junction left unmatched. The germline V gene has CDR1 SGHDN and CDR2 FVKESK. About this clone itself: Its matching antigen is unknown.

TCRdb keeps only in-frame clones here, not all; method: immunoSEQ multiplex PCR. The sample has tens of thousands of clones, approximately 86% seen once. This clonotype was sampled from an adult with an advanced solid tumor such as melanoma, head and neck, liver or kidney cancer. The starting material was CD4+ or CD8+ T cells sorted from blood, obtained in a trial of the OX40 agonist ivuxolimab. The chain links TRBV14 to TRBJ1-1, with TRBD1 identical over 8 bases. In DNA, the CDR3 is TGTGCCAGCAGCCCGAGGACAGGGTGGAACACTGAAGCTTTCTTT. Translating it yields CASSPRTGWNTEAFF.